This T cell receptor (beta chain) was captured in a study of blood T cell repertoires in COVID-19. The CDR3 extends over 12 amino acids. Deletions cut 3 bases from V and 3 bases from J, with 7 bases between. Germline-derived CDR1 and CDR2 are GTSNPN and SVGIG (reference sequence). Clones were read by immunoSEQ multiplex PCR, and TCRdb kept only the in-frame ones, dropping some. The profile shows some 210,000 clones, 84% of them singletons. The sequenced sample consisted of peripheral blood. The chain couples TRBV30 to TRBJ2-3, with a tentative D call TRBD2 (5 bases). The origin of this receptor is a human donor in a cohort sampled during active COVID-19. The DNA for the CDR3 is TGTGCCTGGAGGGGAGATACAGATACGCAGTATTTT. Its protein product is CAWRGDTDTQYF.